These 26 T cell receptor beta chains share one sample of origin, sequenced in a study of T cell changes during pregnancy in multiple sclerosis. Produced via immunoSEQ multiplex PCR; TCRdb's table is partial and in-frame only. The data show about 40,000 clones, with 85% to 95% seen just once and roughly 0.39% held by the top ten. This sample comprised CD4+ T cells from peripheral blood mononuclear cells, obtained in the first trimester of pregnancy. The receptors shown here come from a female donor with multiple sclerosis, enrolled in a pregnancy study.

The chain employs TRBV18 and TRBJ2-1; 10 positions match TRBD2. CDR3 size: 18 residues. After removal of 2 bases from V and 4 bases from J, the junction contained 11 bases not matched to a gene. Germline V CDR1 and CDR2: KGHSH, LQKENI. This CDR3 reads CASSPGIGGLAAYNEQFF. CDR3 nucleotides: TGTGCCAGCTCACCAGGAATCGGTGGACTAGCGGCTTACAATGAGCAGTTCTTC.

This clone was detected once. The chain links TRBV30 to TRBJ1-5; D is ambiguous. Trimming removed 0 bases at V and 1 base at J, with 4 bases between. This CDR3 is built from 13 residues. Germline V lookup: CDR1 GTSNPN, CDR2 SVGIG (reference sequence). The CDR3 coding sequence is TGTGCCTGGAGTGTAAGCAGCAATCAGCCCCAGCATTTT. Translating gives CAWSVSSNQPQHF.

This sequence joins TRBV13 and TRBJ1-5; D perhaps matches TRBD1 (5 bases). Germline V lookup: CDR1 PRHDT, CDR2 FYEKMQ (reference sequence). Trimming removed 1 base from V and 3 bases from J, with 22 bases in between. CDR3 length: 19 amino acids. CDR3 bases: TGTGCCAGCAGCTTAGAGGGGCGTAGGTGGGCGGGGGACAATCAGCCCCAGCATTTT. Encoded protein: CASSLEGRRWAGDNQPQHF. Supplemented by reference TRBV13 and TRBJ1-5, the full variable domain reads AAGVIQSPRHLIKEKRETATLKCYPIPRHDTVYWYQQGPGQDPQFLISFYEKMQSDKGSIPDRFSAQQFSDYHSELNMSSLELGDSALYFCASSLEGRRWAGDNQPQHFGDGTRLSIL.

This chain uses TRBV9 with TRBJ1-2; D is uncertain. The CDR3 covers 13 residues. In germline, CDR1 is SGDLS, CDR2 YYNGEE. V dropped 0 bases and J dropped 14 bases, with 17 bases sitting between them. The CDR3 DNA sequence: TGTGCCAGCAGCGTAGCTCCTACAGCCCCCACAACCTTC. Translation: CASSVAPTAPTTF.

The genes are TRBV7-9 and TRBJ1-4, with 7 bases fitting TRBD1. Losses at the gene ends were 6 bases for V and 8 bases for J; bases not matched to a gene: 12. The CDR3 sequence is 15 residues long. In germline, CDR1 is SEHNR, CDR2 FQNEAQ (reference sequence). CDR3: CASSQGADRNEKLFF. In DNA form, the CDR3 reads TGTGCCAGCAGTCAGGGAGCGGACAGGAACGAAAAACTGTTTTTT.

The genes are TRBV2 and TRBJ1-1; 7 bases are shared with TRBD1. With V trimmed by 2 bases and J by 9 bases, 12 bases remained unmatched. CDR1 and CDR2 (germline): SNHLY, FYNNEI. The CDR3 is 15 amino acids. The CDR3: CASSETDGTAVKAFF. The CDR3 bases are TGTGCCAGCAGTGAAACCGATGGGACAGCAGTAAAAGCTTTCTTT.

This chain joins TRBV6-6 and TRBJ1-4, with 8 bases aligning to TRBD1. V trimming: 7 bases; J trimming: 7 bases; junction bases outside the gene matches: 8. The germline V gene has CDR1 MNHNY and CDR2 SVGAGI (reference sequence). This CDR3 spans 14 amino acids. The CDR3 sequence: CASKGQGITEKLFF. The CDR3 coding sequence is TGTGCCAGCAAAGGACAGGGTATTACTGAAAAACTGTTTTTT.

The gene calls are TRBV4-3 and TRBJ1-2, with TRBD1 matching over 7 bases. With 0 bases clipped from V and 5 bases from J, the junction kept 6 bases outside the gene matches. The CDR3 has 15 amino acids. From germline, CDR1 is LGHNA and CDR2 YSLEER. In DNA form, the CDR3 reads TGCGCCAGCAGCCAAGATCTCAGGGGGTGGTATGGCTACACCTTC. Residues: CASSQDLRGWYGYTF.

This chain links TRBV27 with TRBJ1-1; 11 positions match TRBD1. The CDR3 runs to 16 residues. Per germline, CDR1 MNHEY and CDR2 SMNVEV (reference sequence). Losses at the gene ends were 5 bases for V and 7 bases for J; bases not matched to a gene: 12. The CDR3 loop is CASSRDRGTGLGEAFF. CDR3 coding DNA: TGTGCCAGCAGTCGGGACAGGGGGACGGGACTAGGTGAAGCTTTCTTT.

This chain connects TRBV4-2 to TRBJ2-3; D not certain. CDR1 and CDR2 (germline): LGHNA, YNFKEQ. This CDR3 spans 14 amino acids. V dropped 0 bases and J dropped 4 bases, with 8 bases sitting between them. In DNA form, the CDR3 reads TGTGCCAGCAGCCAAGACCTCCGGGCAGATACGCAGTATTTT. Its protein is CASSQDLRADTQYF.

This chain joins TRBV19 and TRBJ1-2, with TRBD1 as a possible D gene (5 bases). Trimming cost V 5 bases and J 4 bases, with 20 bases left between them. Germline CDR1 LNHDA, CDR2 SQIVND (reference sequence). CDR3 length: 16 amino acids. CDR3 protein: CASSGLGQDGAYGYTF. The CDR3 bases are TGTGCCAGTAGTGGCCTTGGCCAGGATGGGGCCTATGGCTACACCTTC.

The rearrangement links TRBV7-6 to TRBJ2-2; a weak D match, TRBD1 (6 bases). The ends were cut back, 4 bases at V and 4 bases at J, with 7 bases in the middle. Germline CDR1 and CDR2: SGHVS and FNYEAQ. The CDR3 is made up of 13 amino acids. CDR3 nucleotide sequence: TGTGCCAGCAGCTCCAGGGGCACCGGGGAGCTGTTTTTT. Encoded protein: CASSSRGTGELFF.

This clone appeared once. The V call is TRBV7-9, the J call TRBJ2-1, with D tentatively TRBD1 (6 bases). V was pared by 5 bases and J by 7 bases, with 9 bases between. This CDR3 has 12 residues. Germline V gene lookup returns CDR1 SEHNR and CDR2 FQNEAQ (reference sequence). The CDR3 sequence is CASSDRLNEQFF. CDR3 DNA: TGTGCCAGCAGCGACAGGCTGAATGAGCAGTTCTTC.

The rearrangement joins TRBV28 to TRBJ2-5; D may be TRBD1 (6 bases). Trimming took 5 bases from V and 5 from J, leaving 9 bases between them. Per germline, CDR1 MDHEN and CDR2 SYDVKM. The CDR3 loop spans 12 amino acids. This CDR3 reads CASSPGVETQYF. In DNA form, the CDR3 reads TGTGCCAGCAGTCCAGGGGTGGAGACCCAGTACTTC.

CDR3 DNA sequence: TGTGCCTGGAGTGTAGGGACAGCTTTCAATCAGCCCCAGCATTTT. Translating it yields CAWSVGTAFNQPQHF. This chain joins TRBV30 and TRBJ1-5; 7 bases are a match to TRBD1. This CDR3 contains 15 residues. CDR1 is GTSNPN and CDR2 is SVGIG in the germline V gene (reference sequence). V was clipped by 0 bases and J by 3 bases; unmatched bases: 5.

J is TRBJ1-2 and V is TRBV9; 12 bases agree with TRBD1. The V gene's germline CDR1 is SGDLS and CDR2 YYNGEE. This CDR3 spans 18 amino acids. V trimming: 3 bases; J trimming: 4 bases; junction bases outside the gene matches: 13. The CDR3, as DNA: TGTGCCAGCAGCGGCATGGCGGGGACAGGGGGCTCGGGCTATGGCTACACCTTC. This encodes CASSGMAGTGGSGYGYTF. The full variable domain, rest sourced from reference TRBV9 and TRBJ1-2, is DSGVTQTPKHLITATGQRVTLRCSPRSGDLSVYWYQQSLDQGLQFLIQYYNGEERAKGNILERFSAQQFPDLHSELNLSSLELGDSALYFCASSGMAGTGGSGYGYTFGSGTRLTVV.

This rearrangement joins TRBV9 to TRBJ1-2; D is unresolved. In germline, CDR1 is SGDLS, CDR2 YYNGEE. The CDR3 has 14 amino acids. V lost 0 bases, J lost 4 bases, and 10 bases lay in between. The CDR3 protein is CASSVVGSRYGYTF. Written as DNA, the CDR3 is TGTGCCAGCAGCGTAGTGGGCAGTCGCTATGGCTACACCTTC.

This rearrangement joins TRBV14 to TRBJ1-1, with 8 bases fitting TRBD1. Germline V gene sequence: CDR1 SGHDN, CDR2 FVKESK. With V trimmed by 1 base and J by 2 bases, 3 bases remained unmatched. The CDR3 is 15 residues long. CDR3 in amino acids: CASSQGTGINTEAFF. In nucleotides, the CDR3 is TGTGCCAGCAGCCAAGGGACAGGGATAAACACTGAAGCTTTCTTT.

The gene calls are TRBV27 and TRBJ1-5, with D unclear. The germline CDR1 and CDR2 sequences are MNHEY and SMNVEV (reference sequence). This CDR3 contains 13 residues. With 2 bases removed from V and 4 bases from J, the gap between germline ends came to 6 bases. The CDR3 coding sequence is TGTGCCAGCAGTTTACGGGTAAATCAGCCCCAGCATTTT. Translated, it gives CASSLRVNQPQHF.

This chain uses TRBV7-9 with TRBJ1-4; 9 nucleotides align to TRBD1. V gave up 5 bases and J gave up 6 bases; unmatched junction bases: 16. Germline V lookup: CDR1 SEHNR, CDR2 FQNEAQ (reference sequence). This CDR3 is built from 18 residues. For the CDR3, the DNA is TGTGCCAGCAGCCCCCGGACAGGGGCTAGTGATTCGGATGAAAAACTGTTTTTT. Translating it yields CASSPRTGASDSDEKLFF.

The CDR3 DNA is TGTGCCAGCAGCGTTGACGGATCGGGGAATCAGCCCCAGCATTTT. It translates to CASSVDGSGNQPQHF. The chain is built from TRBV21-1 and TRBJ1-5. TRBV21-1 is described as a pseudogene. The length of the CDR3 is 15 residues.

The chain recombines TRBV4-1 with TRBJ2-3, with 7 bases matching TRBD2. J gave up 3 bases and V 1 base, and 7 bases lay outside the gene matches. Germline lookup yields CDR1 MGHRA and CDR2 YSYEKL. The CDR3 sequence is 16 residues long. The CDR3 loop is CASSQVRAGITDTQYF. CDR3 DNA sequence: TGCGCCAGCAGCCAAGTCAGAGCGGGGATAACAGATACGCAGTATTTT.

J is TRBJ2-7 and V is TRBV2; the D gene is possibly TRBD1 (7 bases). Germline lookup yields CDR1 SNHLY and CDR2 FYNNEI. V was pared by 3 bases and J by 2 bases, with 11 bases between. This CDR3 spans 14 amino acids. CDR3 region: CASSDRGVPYEQYF. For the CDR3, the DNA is TGTGCCAGCAGTGACAGGGGGGTCCCCTACGAGCAGTACTTC. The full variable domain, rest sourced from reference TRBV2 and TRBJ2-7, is EPEVTQTPSHQVTQMGQEVILRCVPISNHLYFYWYRQILGQKVEFLVSFYNNEISEKSEIFDDQFSVERPDGSNFTLKIRSTKLEDSAMYFCASSDRGVPYEQYFGPGTRLTVT.

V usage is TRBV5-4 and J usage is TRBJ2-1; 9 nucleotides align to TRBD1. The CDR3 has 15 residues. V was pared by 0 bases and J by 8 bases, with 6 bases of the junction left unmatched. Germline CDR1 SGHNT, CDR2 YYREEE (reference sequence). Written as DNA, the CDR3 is TGTGCCAGCAGCTTGGTGGGGACAGGGTTTCATGAGCAGTTCTTC. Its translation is CASSLVGTGFHEQFF.

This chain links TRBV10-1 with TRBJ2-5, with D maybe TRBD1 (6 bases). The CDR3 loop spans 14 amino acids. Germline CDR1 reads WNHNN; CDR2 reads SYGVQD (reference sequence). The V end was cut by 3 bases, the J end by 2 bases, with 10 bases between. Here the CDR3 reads CASSDGTQQETQYF. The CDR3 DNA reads TGCGCCAGCAGTGACGGGACACAGCAAGAGACCCAGTACTTC.

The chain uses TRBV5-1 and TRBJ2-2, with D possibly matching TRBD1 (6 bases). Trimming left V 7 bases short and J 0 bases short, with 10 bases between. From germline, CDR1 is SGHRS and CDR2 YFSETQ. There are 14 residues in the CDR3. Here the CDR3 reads CASQTGTNTGELFF. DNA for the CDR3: TGCGCCAGCCAGACAGGCACGAACACCGGGGAGCTGTTTTTT. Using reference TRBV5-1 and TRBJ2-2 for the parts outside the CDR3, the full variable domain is KAGVTQTPRYLIKTRGQQVTLSCSPISGHRSVSWYQQTPGQGLQFLFEYFSETQRNKGNFPGRFSGRQFSNSRSEMNVSTLELGDSALYLCASQTGTNTGELFFGEGSRLTVL.